This T cell receptor (beta chain) was captured in a study of beta chain features in type 1 diabetes. As for the study in general: The samples had approximately 110 million sorted cells examined in all. Points from the study as a whole: Diminished insertions and augmented deletions at VDJ junctions characterized type 1 diabetes patients. A moderate, significant TCRB CDR3 shortening appeared in type 1 diabetes across four CD4+ subsets.

The CDR3 consists of 13 residues. Germline values: CDR1 SGHNT, CDR2 YYREEE (reference sequence). The whole isolated RNA underwent reverse transcription, so sequencing captured expressed TCRB transcripts. Naive, central memory and regulatory T cell samples produced a mean of approximately 3.6 million reads. Using immunoSEQ multiplex PCR, the repertoire was profiled, and TCRdb retains in-frame clones only, with some absent. The sample includes some 350,000 clones, around 10% seen only once; the top ten take roughly 0.6%. Each of the CD4+ naive, central memory, regulatory and stem cell-like memory populations was sorted via CD45RO/CCR7/CD25/CD127/CD95/CD27. Remarks on this clone: What it binds is unknown. The junction departs from germline at one end; a sequencing error may be responsible.

Sequenced material: central memory CD4+ T cells from blood. This TCR derives from a man younger than 40 with type 1 diabetes. This chain joins TRBV5-4 and TRBJ2-5, with D uncertain. CDR3 in amino acids: CASTLMGQETQYF. In DNA, the CDR3 is TGTGCCAGCACCTTGATGGGGCAAGAGACCCAGTACTTC.